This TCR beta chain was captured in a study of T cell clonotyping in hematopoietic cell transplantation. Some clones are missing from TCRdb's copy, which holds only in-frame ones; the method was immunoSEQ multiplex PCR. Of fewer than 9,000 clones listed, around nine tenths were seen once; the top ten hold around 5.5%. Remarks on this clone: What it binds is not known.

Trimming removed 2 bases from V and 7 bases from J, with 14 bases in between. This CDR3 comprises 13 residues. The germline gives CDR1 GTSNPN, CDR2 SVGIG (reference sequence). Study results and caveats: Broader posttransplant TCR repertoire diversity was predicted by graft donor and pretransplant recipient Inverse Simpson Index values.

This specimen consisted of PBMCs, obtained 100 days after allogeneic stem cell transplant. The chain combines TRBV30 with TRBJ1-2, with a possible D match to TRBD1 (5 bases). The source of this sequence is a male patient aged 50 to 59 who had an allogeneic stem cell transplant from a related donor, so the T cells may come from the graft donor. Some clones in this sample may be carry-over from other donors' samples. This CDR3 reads CAWSTDGTFGYTF. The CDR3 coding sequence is TGTGCCTGGAGTACGGACGGGACTTTTGGCTACACCTTC.